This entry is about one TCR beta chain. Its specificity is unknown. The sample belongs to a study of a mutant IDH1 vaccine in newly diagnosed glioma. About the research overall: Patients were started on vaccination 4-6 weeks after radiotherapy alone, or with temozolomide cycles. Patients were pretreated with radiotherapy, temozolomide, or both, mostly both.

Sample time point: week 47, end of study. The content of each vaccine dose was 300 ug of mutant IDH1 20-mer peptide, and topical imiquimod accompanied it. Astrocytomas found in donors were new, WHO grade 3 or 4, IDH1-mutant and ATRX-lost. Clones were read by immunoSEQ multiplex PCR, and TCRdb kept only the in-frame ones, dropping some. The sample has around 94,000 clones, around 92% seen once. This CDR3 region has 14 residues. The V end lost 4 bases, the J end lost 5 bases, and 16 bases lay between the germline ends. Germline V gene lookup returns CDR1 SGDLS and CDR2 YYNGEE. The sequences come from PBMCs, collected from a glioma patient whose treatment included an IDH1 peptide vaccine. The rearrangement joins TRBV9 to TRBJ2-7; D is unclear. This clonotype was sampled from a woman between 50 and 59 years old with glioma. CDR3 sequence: CASSPRVLRHEQYF. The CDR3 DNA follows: TGTGCCAGCAGCCCCCGGGTGTTGCGCCACGAGCAGTACTTC.